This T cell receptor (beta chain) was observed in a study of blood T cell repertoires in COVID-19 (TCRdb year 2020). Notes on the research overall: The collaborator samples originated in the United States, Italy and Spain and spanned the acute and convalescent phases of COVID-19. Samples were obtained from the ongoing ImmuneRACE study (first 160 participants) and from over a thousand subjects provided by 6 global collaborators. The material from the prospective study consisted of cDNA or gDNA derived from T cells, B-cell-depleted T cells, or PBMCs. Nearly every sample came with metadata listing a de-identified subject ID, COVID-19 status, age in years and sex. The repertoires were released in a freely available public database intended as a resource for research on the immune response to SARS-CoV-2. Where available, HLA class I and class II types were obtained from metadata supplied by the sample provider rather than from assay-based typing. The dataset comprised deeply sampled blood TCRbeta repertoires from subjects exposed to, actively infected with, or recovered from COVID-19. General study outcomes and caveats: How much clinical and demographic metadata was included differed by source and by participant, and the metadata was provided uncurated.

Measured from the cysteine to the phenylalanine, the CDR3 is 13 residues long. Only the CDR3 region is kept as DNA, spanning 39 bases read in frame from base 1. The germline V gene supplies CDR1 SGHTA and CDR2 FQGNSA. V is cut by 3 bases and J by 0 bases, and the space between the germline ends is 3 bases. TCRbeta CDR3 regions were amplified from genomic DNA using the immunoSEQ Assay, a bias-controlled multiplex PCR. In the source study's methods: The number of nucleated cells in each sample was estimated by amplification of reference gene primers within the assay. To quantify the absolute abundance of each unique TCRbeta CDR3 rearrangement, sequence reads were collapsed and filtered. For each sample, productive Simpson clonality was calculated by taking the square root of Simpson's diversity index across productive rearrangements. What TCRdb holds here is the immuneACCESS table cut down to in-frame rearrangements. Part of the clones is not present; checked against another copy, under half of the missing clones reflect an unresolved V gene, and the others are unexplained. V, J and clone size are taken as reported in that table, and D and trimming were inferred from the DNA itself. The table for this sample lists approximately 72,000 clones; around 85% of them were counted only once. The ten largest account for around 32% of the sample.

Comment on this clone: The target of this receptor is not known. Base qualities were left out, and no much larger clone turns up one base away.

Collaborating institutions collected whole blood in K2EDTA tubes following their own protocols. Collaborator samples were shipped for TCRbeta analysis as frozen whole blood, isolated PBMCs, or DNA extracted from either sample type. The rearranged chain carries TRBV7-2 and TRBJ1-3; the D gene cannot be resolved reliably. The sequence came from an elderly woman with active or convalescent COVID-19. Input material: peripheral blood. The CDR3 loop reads CASSFNSGNTIYF. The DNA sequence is TGTGCCAGCAGCTTCAACTCTGGAAACACCATATATTTT.